Below are 32 T cell receptor beta chains sequenced from a single sample in a study of read filtering for tumor transcriptome and immune sequencing. From 300 to 450 ng of RNA, a library with molecular barcoded alpha/delta and beta/gamma adaptors was made. From the reads, TCRdb called clonotypes with MiXCR, one entry per CDR3 protein. The sample includes tens of thousands of distinct CDR3 sequences, under 25% of them seen just once. Material for sequencing was a population of CD138-negative cells sorted from bone marrow. These TCRs come from a donor at least 40 years old with multiple myeloma.

Concerning this clonotype itself: A single base separates this from a much larger clone, so it may be a read error. This is likely a read error, given that the CDR3 carries no conserved phenylalanine or tryptophan at its end. J is TRBJ2-1 and V is TRBV9, with TRBD2 as a possible D gene (5 bases). Germline CDR1 SGDLS, CDR2 YYNGEE. The CDR3 consists of 17 residues. Trimming removed 4 bases at V and 3 bases at J, with 20 bases between. Here the CDR3 reads CASSSNPGGPLYNEQFY. The CDR3 DNA sequence: TGTGCCAGCAGCTCTAACCCCGGAGGACCCCTCTACAATGAGCAGTTCTAC.

There are many counts of this clonotype. The chain is built from TRBV6-2 or TRBV6-3 and TRBJ2-1, with 10 bases that match TRBD2. The germline V gene encodes CDR1 MNHEY and CDR2 SVGEGT. Losses at the gene ends were 5 bases for V and 4 bases for J; bases not matched to a gene: 2. The CDR3 sequence is 14 residues long. CDR3 nucleotides: TGTGCCAGCAGTCAGGGACTAGCGTACAATGAGCAGTTCTTC. As protein: CASSQGLAYNEQFF.

This clonotype was picked up many times. The J gene is TRBJ2-7, the V gene TRBV27, with TRBD2 as a possible D gene (5 bases). The germline V gene encodes CDR1 MNHEY and CDR2 SMNVEV (reference sequence). The V gene lost 5 bases and the J gene lost 4 bases, with 21 bases spanning the gap. The CDR3 has 16 amino acids. CDR3 residues: CASSPGSSHDDYEQYF. CDR3 coding DNA: TGTGCCAGCAGTCCCGGGTCTAGCCACGATGATTACGAGCAGTACTTC.

At least ten counts were recorded for this clonotype. V usage is TRBV7-9 and J usage is TRBJ2-5; the match to TRBD2 covers 11 bases. V was clipped by 4 bases and J by 5 bases; unmatched bases: 9. Germline assignment: CDR1 SEHNR and CDR2 FQNEAQ (reference sequence). This CDR3 comprises 16 residues. CDR3 in DNA: TGTGCCAGCAGCTCCATCCTAGCGGGGGGCCGGGAGACCCAGTACTTC. Translation gives CASSSILAGGRETQYF.

Concerning this clonotype: A single base separates this from a much larger clone, so it may be a read error. The rearrangement uses TRBV11-2 and TRBJ2-3, with D perhaps matching TRBD2 (5 bases). CDR3 length: 13 residues. Germline lookup yields CDR1 SGHAT and CDR2 FQNNGV. The CDR3 loop is CAGSSERGDTQYF. The DNA of the CDR3 is TGTGCCGGCAGTTCCGAACGAGGGGATACGCAGTATTTT.

Worth noting for this clonotype: Compared with germline, one end of the junction differs, possibly owing to a read error. The chain joins TRBV5-1 to TRBJ1-4, with 12 bases fitting TRBD1. The V gene's germline CDR1 is SGHRS and CDR2 YFSETQ. This CDR3 region has 16 residues. CDR3: CASSSGQGASNGKLFF. The CDR3 DNA reads as TGCGCCAGCAGCTCGGGACAGGGGGCTTCTAATGGAAAACTGTTTTTT. The complete variable domain, with remaining parts taken from reference TRBV5-1 and TRBJ1-4, reads KAGVTQTPRYLIKTRGQQVTLSCSPISGHRSVSWYQQTPGQGLQFLFEYFSETQRNKGNFPGRFSGRQFSNSRSEMNVSTLELGDSALYLCASSSGQGASNGKLFFGSGTQLSVL.

This clonotype has at least ten counts. This chain uses TRBV19 with TRBJ2-1, with 9 positions matching TRBD2. CDR1 and CDR2 from the germline V gene are LNHDA and SQIVND (reference sequence). V lost 4 bases and J lost 8; bases outside the gene matches: 6. This CDR3 contains 14 residues. CDR3 region: CASSTVAGEYEQFF. The CDR3 DNA sequence: TGTGCCAGTAGTACCGTAGCGGGAGAATATGAGCAGTTCTTC.

The chain combines TRBV19 with TRBJ1-1; weak D call: TRBD1 (6 bases). The CDR3 contains 16 residues. V shed 9 bases and J shed 1 base, with 21 bases lying between them. Germline-derived CDR1 and CDR2 are LNHDA and SQIVND (reference sequence). This chain's CDR3 is CASTPPGVSGNTEAFF. The CDR3 DNA sequence: TGTGCCAGCACGCCCCCAGGGGTATCGGGGAACACTGAAGCTTTCTTT.

This clonotype was recorded at least ten times. This rearrangement joins TRBV5-1 to TRBJ2-6; 12 bases map to TRBD1. V dropped 3 bases and J dropped 0; count of bases not matched to a gene: 7. The V gene's germline CDR1 is SGHRS and CDR2 YFSETQ. There are 19 residues in the CDR3. In DNA, the CDR3 is TGCGCCAGCAGCTCCCCGCCGGGACAGGGGGCCTCTGGGGCCAACGTCCTGACTTTC. Protein product: CASSSPPGQGASGANVLTF.

Many counts were recorded for this clonotype. V usage is TRBV5-1 and J usage is TRBJ1-4, with a weak D call TRBD1 (5 bases). This CDR3 has 13 residues. Trimming stripped 0 bases from V and 8 bases from J, with 8 bases between. Germline-derived CDR1 and CDR2 are SGHRS and YFSETQ. The CDR3 nucleotides read TGCGCCAGCAGCTTGGACAGGAACGAAAAACTGTTTTTT. It translates to CASSLDRNEKLFF.

This clonotype was seen repeatedly, ten times or more. A read error may produce the germline difference seen at one junction end. The V gene is TRBV7-2, the J gene TRBJ2-7, with D possibly being TRBD1 (6 bases). The germline gives CDR1 SGHTA, CDR2 FQGNSA. The CDR3 has 13 amino acids. CDR3 region: CASSQTGSGEQYF. DNA for the CDR3: TGTGCTAGCAGCCAAACAGGGTCGGGTGAGCAGTACTTC.

This clonotype was counted at least ten times. The V gene is TRBV11-3, the J gene TRBJ2-1, with a tentative D call TRBD2 (6 bases). This CDR3 comprises 17 residues. Germline assignment: CDR1 SGHNT and CDR2 YENEEA. The V end was cut by 5 bases, the J end by 0 bases, with 17 bases between. Here the CDR3 reads CASSLTGRSSSYNEQFF. The DNA of the CDR3 is TGTGCCAGCAGCCTCACCGGGAGATCGAGCTCCTACAATGAGCAGTTCTTC.

This clonotype was detected ten times or more. The chain is built from TRBV20-1 and TRBJ1-4; D may be TRBD1 (5 bases). The CDR3 consists of 16 residues. V lost 1 base and J 5 bases, leaving 17 bases between the germline ends. CDR1 DFQATT and CDR2 SNEGSKA come from the germline V gene (reference sequence). The CDR3 reads CSARARNRDVNEKLFF. The DNA for the CDR3 is TGCAGTGCTAGAGCGAGAAACCGGGACGTAAATGAAAAACTGTTTTTT.

Ten or more counts support this clonotype. The J gene is TRBJ2-3, the V gene TRBV6-1, with D perhaps TRBD2 (6 bases). CDR3 length: 13 residues. V shed 4 bases and J shed 2 bases, with 7 bases lying between them. Germline V gene data show CDR1 as MNHNS and CDR2 as SASEGT. CDR3: CASSGTNTDTQYF. As DNA, the CDR3 is TGTGCCAGCAGTGGGACTAACACAGATACGCAGTATTTT.

The chain combines TRBV20-1 with TRBJ2-7; D gene unclear. The V and J ends lost 3 bases and 0 bases respectively, with 9 bases between them. The germline V gene encodes CDR1 DFQATT and CDR2 SNEGSKA (reference sequence). The CDR3 has 13 amino acids. As DNA, the CDR3 is TGCAGTGCTAGTTTGGTGAACTCCTACGAGCAGTACTTC. Its protein is CSASLVNSYEQYF.

The rearrangement links TRBV7-6 to TRBJ2-2; D not certain. V was cut by 6 bases and J by 3 bases, with 8 bases left in between. The CDR3 loop spans 13 amino acids. Germline CDR1 and CDR2: SGHVS and FNYEAQ. In DNA, the CDR3 is TGTGCCAGCAGTCAGACCGACACCGGGGAGCTGTTTTTT. It encodes CASSQTDTGELFF.

The rearrangement uses TRBV13 and TRBJ2-1, with 7 bases that match TRBD1. The CDR3 runs to 17 residues. V lost 3 bases, J lost 0 bases, and 8 bases stayed unmatched. Per the germline V gene, CDR1 is PRHDT and CDR2 is FYEKMQ (reference sequence). CDR3 residues: CASSLPTGRSSYNEQFF. CDR3 coding DNA: TGTGCCAGCAGCTTGCCGACAGGGCGGAGCTCCTACAATGAGCAGTTCTTC.

There are many counts of this clonotype. The V gene is TRBV29-1, the J gene TRBJ2-1; the D gene could be TRBD1 or TRBD2 (5 bases each). Per the germline V gene, CDR1 is SQVTM and CDR2 is ANQGSEA. The V gene lost 3 bases and the J gene lost 6 bases, with 27 bases spanning the gap. There are 18 residues in the CDR3. The CDR3 sequence: CSVDSISLRDAPRNEQFF. The CDR3 DNA reads TGCAGCGTTGATAGCATTTCCCTCAGGGACGCACCCCGCAATGAGCAGTTCTTC.

Comments on this clonotype: Given the absence of the conserved phenylalanine or tryptophan at the CDR3 end, a read error is likely. DNA of the CDR3: TGTGCCAGCAGCAAATACACAGGGGGCTCGGTCATGAACACTGAGGCTTTCCTT. It translates to CASSKYTGGSVMNTEAFL. The rearrangement links TRBV7-6 to TRBJ1-1; 9 nucleotides line up with TRBD1. Germline V gene sequence: CDR1 SGHVS, CDR2 FNYEAQ. The CDR3 extends over 18 amino acids.

This clonotype was observed a few times. The J gene is TRBJ1-5, the V gene TRBV20-1, with no clear D. Germline CDR1 and CDR2: DFQATT and SNEGSKA (reference sequence). With 0 bases removed from V and 5 bases from J, the gap between germline ends came to 14 bases. This CDR3 has 15 residues. As DNA, the CDR3 is TGCAGTGCTAGAGATCGGGTAAATTCCTATCAGCCCCAGCATTTT. This translates into CSARDRVNSYQPQHF.

The chain uses TRBV12-3 or TRBV12-4 and TRBJ1-5; D gene unclear. The length of the CDR3 is 14 residues. Trimming stripped 5 bases from V and 6 bases from J, with 14 bases between. As DNA, the CDR3 is TGTGCCAGCAGTCGTCACATTTTGGGTCAGCCCCAGCATTTT. It codes for CASSRHILGQPQHF.

This clonotype was recorded a few times. This rearrangement joins TRBV29-1 to TRBJ2-7; possible D gene TRBD2, 5 bases. The CDR3 sequence is 12 residues long. V was clipped by 4 bases and J by 0 bases, with 7 bases between them. CDR1 is SQVTM and CDR2 is ANQGSEA in the germline V gene. In DNA form, the CDR3 reads TGCAGCGTTGTAGGGAGCTCCTACGAGCAGTACTTC. Protein sequence: CSVVGSSYEQYF.

With respect to this clonotype: It is likely a read error, because the conserved phenylalanine at the end of the CDR3 is missing. This rearrangement joins TRBV9 to TRBJ2-4; 7 bases are a match to TRBD1. V trimming: 4 bases; J trimming: 3 bases; junction bases outside the gene matches: 10. CDR1 is SGDLS and CDR2 is YYNGEE in the germline V gene. This CDR3 is built from 16 residues. CDR3 protein: CASSSEQGPGKNIQYL. The CDR3 region has the DNA TGTGCCAGCAGCTCCGAACAGGGGCCCGGCAAAAACATTCAGTACCTC.

To note about this clonotype: At one boundary the junction diverges from the germline segment, which might be a read error. The rearrangement joins TRBV5-1 to TRBJ2-7; possible D gene TRBD1, 6 bases. From germline, CDR1 is SGHRS and CDR2 YFSETQ. This CDR3 is built from 14 residues. This chain's CDR3 is CPSSYGQTTYEQYF. DNA of the CDR3: TGCCCCAGCAGCTACGGACAGACCACCTACGAGCAGTACTTC.

In its sample, this clonotype was seen many times. The gene calls are TRBV10-3 and TRBJ1-5; D unclear. The CDR3 extends over 15 amino acids. Germline CDR1 reads ENHRY; CDR2 reads SYGVKD. V dropped 2 bases and J dropped 1 base, with 9 bases sitting between them. The CDR3 coding sequence is TGTGCCATCAGTGAGGGCGGACTGAGCAATCAGCCCCAGCATTTT. It is translated as CAISEGGLSNQPQHF.

The chain uses TRBV11-1 and TRBJ2-1; TRBD1 agrees at 10 bases. From germline, CDR1 is SGHAT and CDR2 FQDESV (reference sequence). The CDR3 loop spans 17 amino acids. J gave up 10 bases and V 5 bases, and 17 bases lay outside the gene matches. CDR3 nucleotides: TGTGCCAGCAGCGAGGCCCTAGGACAGGGGGTGACGAGCGAGCAGTTCTTC. Translation: CASSEALGQGVTSEQFF. Based on the CDR3 plus reference TRBV11-1 and TRBJ2-1, the full variable domain is EAEVAQSPRYKITEKSQAVAFWCDPISGHATLYWYRQILGQGPELLVQFQDESVVDDSQLPKDRFSAERLKGVDSTLKIQPAELGDSAMYLCASSEALGQGVTSEQFFGPGTRLTVL.

Notes on this clonotype: At one of its ends the junction is not consistent with the germline gene, which may arise from a read error. The J gene is TRBJ1-4, the V gene TRBV11-2, with D maybe TRBD1 (6 bases). The CDR3 runs to 16 residues. CDR1 is SGHAT and CDR2 is FQNNGV in the germline V gene. CDR3 amino acids: CASGLGAQGGLEKLFF. In DNA form, the CDR3 reads TGTGCCAGCGGCTTAGGAGCACAGGGTGGGCTTGAAAAGCTGTTTTTT.

This clonotype was seen repeatedly, ten times or more. This chain links TRBV7-2 with TRBJ2-2, with a possible D match to TRBD1 (6 bases). This CDR3 has 16 amino acids. The V gene lost 5 bases and the J gene lost 2 bases, with 15 bases spanning the gap. Looked up from germline, CDR1 is SGHTA and CDR2 is FQGNSA. As DNA, the CDR3 is TGTGCCAGCAGCAGAGGGGGTCTTATTAACACCGGGGAGCTGTTTTTT. As protein: CASSRGGLINTGELFF. Supplemented by reference TRBV7-2 and TRBJ2-2, the full variable domain reads GAGVSQSPSNKVTEKGKDVELRCDPISGHTALYWYRQSLGQGLEFLIYFQGNSAPDKSGLPSDRFSAERTGGSVSTLTIQRTQQEDSAVYLCASSRGGLINTGELFFGEGSRLTVL.

Worth noting for this clonotype: At one end, the junction sequence differs from germline, possibly due to a read error. This rearrangement joins TRBV29-1 to TRBJ1-1; 9 bases match TRBD1. Germline V lookup: CDR1 SQVTM, CDR2 ANQGSEA. This CDR3 is built from 13 residues. CDR3 loop: CRVQGQGGTVAFF. CDR3 DNA sequence: TGCAGGGTCCAGGGACAGGGAGGGACTGTAGCTTTCTTT.

Many counts were recorded for this clonotype. The rearrangement uses TRBV5-1 and TRBJ2-7; D not certain. This CDR3 has 11 amino acids. Between the trimmed V and J ends, which lost 4 bases and 4 bases, there was a span of 6 bases. CDR1 SGHRS and CDR2 YFSETQ come from the germline V gene. CDR3: CASSIGYEQYF. In DNA, the CDR3 is TGCGCCAGCAGCATAGGGTACGAGCAGTACTTC.

This clonotype was counted at least ten times. V and J are TRBV7-2 and TRBJ1-2; 8 positions match TRBD1. Germline loops: CDR1 SGHTA, CDR2 FQGNSA. V lost 1 base, J lost 0 bases, and 10 bases stayed unmatched. The CDR3 runs to 18 residues. In DNA, the CDR3 is TGTGCCAGCAGCTTAGTGGGGGGACAGGAATATTCTAACTATGGCTACACCTTC. Its protein product is CASSLVGGQEYSNYGYTF.

This clonotype occurred many times. The chain links TRBV21-1 to TRBJ2-5; the D call of TRBD1 is as the table states it, not checked on the DNA. TRBV21-1 is flagged as a pseudogene. The CDR3 consists of 13 residues. CDR3 residues: CASSPEDRETQYF. The CDR3 bases are TGTGCCAGCAGCCCTGAGGACAGGGAGACCCAGTACTTC.